This T cell receptor beta chain was captured in a study of control samples from healthy donors and cancer patients. Sequenced by immunoSEQ multiplex PCR; TCRdb stores in-frame clones only, minus some. The table has roughly 160,000 clones, less than 95% seen once. Regarding this clone: The sample has other DNA sequences that encode this CDR3 too.

Material: PBMCs. The TCR sequence derives from a man aged 55 to 70 with colorectal cancer.

CDR3 loop: CASSSGQETQYF. CDR3 nucleotide sequence: TGTGCCAGCAGTAGCGGGCAAGAGACCCAGTACTTC. J is TRBJ2-5 and V is TRBV7-9; TRBD2 agrees at 7 bases. J was trimmed by 2 bases and V by 6 bases; bases with no gene match: 0. Germline V gene sequence: CDR1 SEHNR, CDR2 FQNEAQ (reference sequence). There are 12 residues in the CDR3.